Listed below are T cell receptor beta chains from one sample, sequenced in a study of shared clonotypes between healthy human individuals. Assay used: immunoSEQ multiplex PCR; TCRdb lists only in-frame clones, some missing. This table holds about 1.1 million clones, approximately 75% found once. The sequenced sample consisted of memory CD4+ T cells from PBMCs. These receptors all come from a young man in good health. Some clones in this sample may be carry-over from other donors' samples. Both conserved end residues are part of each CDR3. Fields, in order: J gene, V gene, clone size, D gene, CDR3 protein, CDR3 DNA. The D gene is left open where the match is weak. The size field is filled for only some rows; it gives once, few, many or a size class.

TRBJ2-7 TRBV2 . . CASSELSAYGNEQYF TGTGCCAGCAGTGAATTGTCTGCATACGGAAACGAGCAGTACTTC
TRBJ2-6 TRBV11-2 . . CASSPPGGANVLTF TGTGCCAGCAGCCCCCCGGGGGGGGCCAACGTCCTGACTTTC
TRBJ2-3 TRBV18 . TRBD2 CASSPGRTDTQYF TGTGCCAGCTCCCCCGGGAGGACAGATACGCAGTATTTT
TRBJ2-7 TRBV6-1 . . CASSGPGRGSYEQYF TGTGCCAGCAGTGGCCCAGGACGGGGGTCCTACGAGCAGTACTTC
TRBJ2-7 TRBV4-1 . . CASSHPSVRIYEQYF TGCGCCAGCAGCCACCCCAGCGTGAGGATCTACGAGCAGTACTTC
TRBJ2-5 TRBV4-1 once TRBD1 CASSQGQGALETQYF TGCGCCAGCAGCCAGGGACAGGGGGCTTTGGAGACCCAGTACTTC
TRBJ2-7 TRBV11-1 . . CASSSGTSYEQYF TGTGCCAGCAGCTCTGGGACCTCCTACGAGCAGTACTTC
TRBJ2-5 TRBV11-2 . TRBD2 CASSLGLAAEETQYF TGTGCCAGCAGCTTAGGACTAGCGGCTGAAGAGACCCAGTACTTC
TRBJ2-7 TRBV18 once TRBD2 CASARGGGEQYF TGTGCCAGCGCACGGGGGGGAGGCGAGCAGTACTTC
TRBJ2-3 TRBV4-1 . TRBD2 CASSQGRTSVITDTQYF TGCGCCAGCAGCCAAGGGCGGACTAGCGTGATCACAGATACGCAGTATTTT
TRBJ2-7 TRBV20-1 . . CSATVADEQYF TGCAGTGCTACTGTCGCGGACGAGCAGTACTTC
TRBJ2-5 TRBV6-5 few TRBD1 CASSYSAGTEETQYF TGTGCCAGCAGTTACTCAGCCGGGACAGAAGAGACCCAGTACTTC
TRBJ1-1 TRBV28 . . CASSFPRQYMNTEAFF TGTGCCAGCAGTTTTCCTAGACAGTACATGAACACTGAAGCTTTCTTT
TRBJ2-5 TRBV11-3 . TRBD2 CASSSGLAGEETQYF TGTGCCAGCAGCTCCGGACTAGCGGGAGAAGAGACCCAGTACTTC
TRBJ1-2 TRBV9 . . CASSVAQGHYGYTF TGTGCCAGCAGCGTAGCTCAGGGTCACTATGGCTACACCTTC
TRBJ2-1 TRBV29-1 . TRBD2 CSVGAGGLGEQFF TGCAGCGTTGGGGCGGGAGGGCTCGGGGAGCAGTTCTTC
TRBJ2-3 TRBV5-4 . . CASSPGTTLLTDTQYF TGTGCTAGCAGCCCCGGGACCACACTTCTCACAGATACGCAGTATTTT
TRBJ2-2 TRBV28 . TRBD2 CASSWLAGGRTGELFF TGTGCCAGCAGTTGGCTAGCGGGAGGCAGGACCGGGGAGCTGTTTTTT
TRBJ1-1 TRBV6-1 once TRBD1 CASKVEWGTGVEAFF TGTGCCAGCAAAGTCGAATGGGGGACAGGGGTTGAAGCTTTCTTT
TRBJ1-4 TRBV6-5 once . CASSYSRQNEKLFF TGTGCCAGCAGTTACTCCAGACAAAATGAAAAACTGTTTTTT
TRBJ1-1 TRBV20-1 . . CSASPLEAFF TGCAGTGCTAGCCCTCTTGAAGCTTTCTTT
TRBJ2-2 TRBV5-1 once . CASSSPEQGRAGELFF TGCGCCAGCAGCTCCCCGGAGCAGGGACGGGCCGGGGAGCTGTTTTTT
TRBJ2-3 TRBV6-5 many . CASRVWHTRTDTQYF TGTGCCAGCAGAGTGTGGCACACTCGCACAGATACGCAGTATTTT
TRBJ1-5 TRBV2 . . CASSDSYQPQHF TGTGCCAGCAGCGACTCCTATCAGCCCCAGCATTTT
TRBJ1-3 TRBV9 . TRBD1 CASSVTTGAGNTIYF TGTGCCAGCAGCGTTACTACAGGGGCAGGAAACACCATATATTTT
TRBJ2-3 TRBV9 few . CASSVASGSTDTQYF TGTGCCAGCAGCGTAGCCAGCGGTAGCACAGATACGCAGTATTTT
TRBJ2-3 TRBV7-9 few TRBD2 CATDTGTSGYAQYF TGTGCCACAGATACCGGGACTAGCGGTTATGCGCAGTATTTT
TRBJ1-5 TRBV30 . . CAWNFGENQPQHF TGTGCCTGGAATTTTGGGGAGAATCAGCCCCAGCATTTT
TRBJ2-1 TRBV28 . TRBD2 CASTGTSGISTGNEQFF TGTGCCAGCACCGGGACTAGCGGGATCTCCACGGGGAATGAGCAGTTCTTC
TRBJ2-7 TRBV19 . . CASSIDRLSYEQYF TGTGCCAGTAGTATAGATCGGCTGTCCTACGAGCAGTACTTC
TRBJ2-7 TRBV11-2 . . CASSRSYEQYF TGTGCCAGCAGCCGAAGCTACGAGCAGTACTTC
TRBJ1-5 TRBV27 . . CASSLGYSNQPQHF TGTGCCAGCAGTTTAGGATATAGCAATCAGCCCCAGCATTTT
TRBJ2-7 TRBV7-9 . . CASSSRKGPSSYEQYF TGTGCCAGCAGCTCTCGGAAGGGCCCCAGCTCCTACGAGCAGTACTTC
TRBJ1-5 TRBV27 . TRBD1 CASRGQGGGPQHF TGTGCCAGCAGGGGGCAGGGGGGTGGGCCCCAGCATTTT
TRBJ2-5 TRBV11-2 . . CASVPGTSFQETQYF TGTGCCAGCGTCCCCGGGACTTCTTTCCAAGAGACCCAGTACTTC
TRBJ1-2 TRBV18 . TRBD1 CASSPQGTVSYSDYGYTF TGTGCCAGCTCACCCCAGGGGACAGTAAGTTACTCGGACTATGGCTACACCTTC
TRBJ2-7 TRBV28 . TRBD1 CASSRGQSHEQYF TGTGCCAGCAGCCGGGGACAGTCCCACGAGCAGTACTTC
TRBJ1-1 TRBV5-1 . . CASSLAPNTEAFF TGCGCCAGCAGCTTGGCGCCGAACACTGAAGCTTTCTTT
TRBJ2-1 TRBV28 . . CASSFRSAGSYNEQFF TGTGCCAGCAGTTTTCGGTCGGCGGGCTCCTACAATGAGCAGTTCTTC
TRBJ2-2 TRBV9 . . CASSTSIGELFF TGTGCCAGCAGCACTAGTATCGGGGAGCTGTTTTTT
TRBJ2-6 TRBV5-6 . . CASSLGYPASGANVLTF TGTGCCAGCAGCTTGGGGTACCCCGCATCTGGGGCCAACGTCCTGACTTTC
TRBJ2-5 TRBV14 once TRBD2 CASSQFPSGYETQYF TGTGCCAGCAGCCAATTTCCTAGCGGGTATGAGACCCAGTACTTC
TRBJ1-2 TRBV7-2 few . CASSPGAGYTF TGTGCCAGCAGCCCAGGGGCTGGCTACACCTTC
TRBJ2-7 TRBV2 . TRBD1 CASSERQGFGYEQYF TGTGCCAGCAGTGAAAGACAGGGCTTCGGGTACGAGCAGTACTTC
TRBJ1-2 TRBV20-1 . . CSALAGGYTF TGCAGTGCGCTTGCCGGGGGCTACACCTTC
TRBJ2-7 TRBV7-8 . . CASSLGDGPSYEQYF TGTGCCAGCAGCTTAGGGGACGGTCCCTCGTACGAGCAGTACTTC
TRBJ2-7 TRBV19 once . CASSIVGQGVAEQYF TGTGCCAGTAGTATAGTCGGGCAGGGAGTCGCCGAGCAGTACTTC
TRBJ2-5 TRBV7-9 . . CASSFPGSGETQYF TGTGCCAGCAGCTTTCCGGGGTCGGGGGAGACCCAGTACTTC
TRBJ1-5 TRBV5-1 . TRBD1 CASSLDRGDQPQHF TGCGCCAGCAGCTTGGACAGGGGGGATCAGCCCCAGCATTTT
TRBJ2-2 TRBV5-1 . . CASSLDLTGELFF TGCGCCAGCAGCTTGGACCTCACCGGGGAGCTGTTTTTT
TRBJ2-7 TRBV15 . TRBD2 CATSSPIGLAGGGEQYF TGTGCCACCAGCAGCCCGATAGGACTAGCGGGAGGAGGCGAGCAGTACTTC